The 18 T cell receptor beta chains below come from one sample, sequenced in a study of T cell changes during pregnancy in multiple sclerosis (dated by TCRdb to between 2018 and 2021). Receptor libraries were prepared by the immunoSEQ multiplex PCR assay. In its TCRdb copy, this immuneACCESS table keeps in-frame sequences only and misses some clones. Where compared with another copy, unresolved V genes explain less than half of these, and the others have no known cause. A total of 50,000 to 70,000 clones appear in this sample, over 75% of them only once. The ten largest clones add up to less than 6% of the sample. The specimen comprised CD8+ T cells from peripheral blood mononuclear cells, sampled before pregnancy. Every receptor here comes from a female donor with multiple sclerosis, enrolled in a pregnancy study.

This clone occurred a few times. V and J are TRBV6-1 and TRBJ1-1; D is ambiguous. CDR1 is MNHNS, CDR2 SASEGT, per germline. The ends were cut back, 8 bases at V and 1 base at J, with 8 bases in the middle. The CDR3 totals 12 residues. In DNA form, the CDR3 reads TGTGCCAGCTTACAGACGAACACTGAAGCTTTCTTT. Its protein is CASLQTNTEAFF.

The count of this clone is one. This sequence joins TRBV25-1 and TRBJ2-1; 9 bases line up with TRBD2. After removal of 8 bases from V and 3 bases from J, the junction contained 8 bases not matched to a gene. This CDR3 spans 15 amino acids. CDR1 and CDR2 (germline): MGHDK, SYGVNS. In DNA, the CDR3 is TGTGCCAGCTTCGGGGCTAGCGGGGACTACAATGAGCAGTTCTTC. Amino acids: CASFGASGDYNEQFF. Variable domain in full (rest from reference TRBV25-1 and TRBJ2-1): EADIYQTPRYLVIGTGKKITLECSQTMGHDKMYWYQQDPGMELHLIHYSYGVNSTEKGDLSSESTVSRIRTEHFPLTLESARPSHTSQYLCASFGASGDYNEQFFGPGTRLTVL.

V is TRBV7-6 and J is TRBJ2-5; 7 bases line up with TRBD2. CDR3 size: 14 residues. Trimming removed 5 bases from V and 9 bases from J; junction bases left unmatched: 12. Germline CDR1 is SGHVS and CDR2 is FNYEAQ. In nucleotides, the CDR3 is TGTGCCAGCAGCGACCGGGACTCAGGGAGGGCCCAGTACTTC. Translated, it gives CASSDRDSGRAQYF.

The genes are TRBV4-1 and TRBJ1-5; D is ambiguous. V lost 4 bases and J lost 2, with 15 bases in between. Germline V gene lookup returns CDR1 MGHRA and CDR2 YSYEKL. The CDR3 has 16 residues. The CDR3 here is CASSLYDEGGNQPQHF. CDR3 coding DNA: TGCGCCAGCAGCCTGTATGATGAGGGCGGCAATCAGCCCCAGCATTTT.

CDR3 in amino acids: CASSFGGNTEAFF. The CDR3 DNA sequence: TGTGCCAGCAGTTTCGGGGGGAACACTGAAGCTTTCTTT. V usage is TRBV27 and J usage is TRBJ1-1, with D possibly being TRBD1 (5 bases). The CDR3 totals 13 residues. The V and J ends lost 3 bases and 1 base respectively, with 6 bases between them. Germline V gene sequence: CDR1 MNHEY, CDR2 SMNVEV (reference sequence).

The chain carries TRBV4-2 and TRBJ1-5; 9 nucleotides line up with TRBD1. Trimming took 0 bases from V and 6 from J; bases not matched to a gene: 6. CDR1 and CDR2 (germline): LGHNA, YNFKEQ. This CDR3 contains 16 residues. The CDR3 nucleotides are TGTGCCAGCAGCCAAGATACTATGGGACAGGGTCAGCCCCAGCATTTT. It is translated as CASSQDTMGQGQPQHF.

The chain links TRBV11-2 to TRBJ2-6; D remains ambiguous. Germline V gene data show CDR1 as SGHAT and CDR2 as FQNNGV. CDR3 length equals 15 residues. V was cut by 1 base and J by 1 base, with 5 bases left in between. The CDR3 DNA reads TGTGCCAGCAGCTTAGGTCCATCTGGGGCCAACGTCCTGACTTTC. Residues: CASSLGPSGANVLTF.

The chain joins TRBV27 to TRBJ1-2, with D uncertain. Per germline, CDR1 MNHEY and CDR2 SMNVEV (reference sequence). Trimming pared 8 bases from V and 3 bases from J, leaving 19 bases between. This CDR3 comprises 15 residues. Here the CDR3 reads CASQPTRTAYYGYTF. In DNA form, the CDR3 reads TGTGCCAGCCAACCCACACGAACCGCTTACTATGGCTACACCTTC.

This rearrangement joins TRBV13 to TRBJ1-1; D might be TRBD1 (5 bases). Germline loops: CDR1 PRHDT, CDR2 FYEKMQ (reference sequence). V shed 3 bases and J shed 1 base, with 12 bases lying between them. The CDR3 covers 15 residues. The CDR3 nucleotides are TGTGCCAGCAGCTTGGGGCACAGGACGAACACTGAAGCTTTCTTT. The encoded protein is CASSLGHRTNTEAFF.

V usage is TRBV29-1 and J usage is TRBJ2-1; TRBD2 matches 7 bases. Germline V gene sequence: CDR1 SQVTM, CDR2 ANQGSEA. The CDR3 extends over 16 amino acids. With 0 bases clipped from V and 7 bases from J, the junction kept 12 bases outside the gene matches. This chain's CDR3 is CSVEEEGTRGSNEQFF. The CDR3 DNA reads as TGCAGCGTTGAAGAAGAAGGGACCCGCGGGAGTAATGAGCAGTTCTTC.

This clone was found once. The chain links TRBV7-2 to TRBJ2-7; D is perhaps TRBD2 (6 bases). V lost 1 base to trimming and J lost 3 bases, with 13 bases between them. The germline CDR1 and CDR2 sequences are SGHTA and FQGNSA. The CDR3 covers 15 residues. The CDR3: CASSLGVAVNYEQYF. CDR3 sequence (DNA): TGTGCCAGCAGCTTAGGTGTAGCGGTGAACTACGAGCAGTACTTC.

The chain is built from TRBV7-3 and TRBJ1-1; 7 nucleotides match TRBD1. Germline trimming cut 0 bases from V and 11 bases from J; bases unmatched to any gene: 6. Germline V lookup: CDR1 SGHTA, CDR2 FQGTGA. CDR3 size: 13 residues. Written as DNA, the CDR3 is TGTGCCAGCAGCTTAACGCCTGACAGGGATGCTTTCTTT. Residues: CASSLTPDRDAFF.

The chain uses TRBV6-5 and TRBJ1-5; TRBD1 agrees at 8 bases. This CDR3 contains 15 residues. Germline values: CDR1 MNHEY, CDR2 SVGAGI. J lost 4 bases, V lost 5 bases, and 7 bases had no gene match. DNA of the CDR3: TGTGCCAGCAGTCTTGGGACAGGAGCGAATCAGCCCCAGCATTTT. It yields the protein CASSLGTGANQPQHF.

The V and J genes are TRBV7-9 and TRBJ2-7; 9 bases match TRBD1. With V trimmed by 5 bases and J by 5 bases, 4 bases remained unmatched. CDR1 is SEHNR and CDR2 is FQNEAQ in the germline V gene (reference sequence). This CDR3 contains 13 residues. The CDR3 spells CASSKQGADEQYF. CDR3 nucleotide sequence: TGTGCCAGCAGCAAACAGGGGGCGGACGAGCAGTACTTC.

The chain couples TRBV6-6 to TRBJ2-1; 12 positions match TRBD2. Germline values: CDR1 MNHNY, CDR2 SVGAGI (reference sequence). The trim removed 0 bases at V and 10 bases at J, leaving 1 base unmatched. The CDR3 length is 14 residues. CDR3 bases: TGTGCCAGCAGTTACTCCGGGACTAGCGGGGAGCAGTTCTTC. Its translation: CASSYSGTSGEQFF.

This chain's CDR3 is CASSVATVGGPQHF. The CDR3 nucleotides are TGTGCCAGCAGCGTAGCTACAGTGGGTGGGCCCCAGCATTTT. The V gene is TRBV9, the J gene TRBJ1-5; D gene unclear. The CDR3 extends over 14 amino acids. Germline CDR1 is SGDLS and CDR2 is YYNGEE. V lost 0 bases, J lost 9 bases, and 13 bases lay in between.

This rearrangement joins TRBV2 to TRBJ1-5; TRBD1 might be the D (5 bases). The CDR3 runs 15 residues. Germline V gene data show CDR1 as SNHLY and CDR2 as FYNNEI. The ends were cut back, 8 bases at V and 1 base at J, with 15 bases in the middle. In DNA form, the CDR3 reads TGTGCCAGCCAGGCCATGACAGCGAGCAATCAGCCCCAGCATTTT. Its protein is CASQAMTASNQPQHF.

The chain is built from TRBV4-1 and TRBJ2-1; D unresolved. This CDR3 is built from 13 residues. Trimming left V 3 bases short and J 6 bases short, with 9 bases between. CDR1 is MGHRA and CDR2 is YSYEKL in the germline V gene. The CDR3: CASSHVLGNEQFF. As DNA, the CDR3 is TGCGCCAGCAGCCACGTCCTCGGCAATGAGCAGTTCTTC.